The rows below give T cell receptor beta chains drawn from one sample of a study of shared clonotypes between healthy human individuals. Measured with immunoSEQ multiplex PCR; TCRdb has only the in-frame clones, and not every one. The top ten hold about 12% of the sample, which has about 450,000 clones, around 79% seen once. Specimen: PBMCs. The receptor set was obtained from a woman aged 35 to 49 in good health. Some clones in this sample may be carry-over from other donors' samples. The CDR3 runs from the conserved cysteine through the conserved F or W. Fields, in order: D gene, clone size, J gene, V gene, CDR3 DNA, CDR3 protein. D genes are given only for firm matches. Clone size is given for some rows only: seen once, a few or many times, or a class if the clone is expanded.

>.|many|TRBJ2-1|TRBV9
TGTGCCAGCAGCGTAGGGATAGCAAGCGATGAGCAGTTCTTC
CASSVGIASDEQFF
>.|.|TRBJ2-7|TRBV21-1
TGTGCCAAGTCGACTAGCGGTACCTACGAGCAGTACTTC
CAKSTSGTYEQYF
>.|many|TRBJ2-7|TRBV20-1
TGCAGTGCTGGGGGTCCCCTGGAGCAGTACTTC
CSAGGPLEQYF
>TRBD2|.|TRBJ2-7|TRBV7-8
TGTGCCAGCAGCCCTAGCGGGAGGGCCGGCGAGCAGTACTTC
CASSPSGRAGEQYF
>TRBD2|.|TRBJ2-7|TRBV25-1
TGTGCCAGCAGTGAGACTAGCGGGAGGAATGAGCAGTACTTC
CASSETSGRNEQYF
>TRBD2|.|TRBJ2-3|TRBV10-2
TGCGCCAGCAGACTAGCGGGAGAGCTGTTGGATACGCAGTATTTT
CASRLAGELLDTQYF
>.|.|TRBJ1-1|TRBV7-9
TGTGCCAGCACCCCCCTACCAAACACTGAAGCTTTCTTT
CASTPLPNTEAFF
>TRBD2|.|TRBJ2-1|TRBV6-1
TGTGCCAGCAGTGCACTAGCGCTCTTCGGGAATGAGCAGTTCTTC
CASSALALFGNEQFF
>TRBD1|.|TRBJ2-7|TRBV27
TGTGCCAGCAGTATTTCCGGGACAGGGGGCGGCTACGAGCAGTACTTC
CASSISGTGGGYEQYF
>.|.|TRBJ1-5|TRBV6-5
TGTGCCAGCAAAATGGACAGAAATCAGCCCCAGCATTTT
CASKMDRNQPQHF
>TRBD1|few|TRBJ1-5|TRBV7-2
TGTGCCAGCAGCGCACCGGGACAGGGCCGGAATCAGCCCCAGCATTTT
CASSAPGQGRNQPQHF
>TRBD1|few|TRBJ2-2|TRBV9
TGTGCCAGCAGCGTCCTCGACAGGGTCACCGGGGAGCTGTTTTTT
CASSVLDRVTGELFF
>TRBD1|.|TRBJ1-3|TRBV7-3
TGTGCCAGCAGCTTAGCAGGGGGCAACTCTGGAAACACCATATATTTT
CASSLAGGNSGNTIYF
>TRBD2|once|TRBJ2-2|TRBV11-2
TGTGCCAGCAGCTCCGGACTAGCGGGAGGATACACCGGGGAGCTGTTTTTT
CASSSGLAGGYTGELFF
>.|.|TRBJ1-5|TRBV6-1
TGTGCCAGCAGAGAACAGGGACGTCAGCCCCAGCATTTT
CASREQGRQPQHF
>.|few|TRBJ2-1|TRBV7-3
TGTGCCAGCAGCTTAGCGCCAGGCTCCTACAATGAGCAGTTCTTC
CASSLAPGSYNEQFF
>.|many|TRBJ2-7|TRBV11-2
TGTGCCAGCAGCTCCTATCCACGGGGTGCAACCTACGAGCAGTACTTC
CASSSYPRGATYEQYF
>.|few|TRBJ1-1|TRBV30
TGTGCCTGGAGGGAAGGACGGTCTACAAGGGGGACTGAAGCTTTCTTT
CAWREGRSTRGTEAFF
>.|.|TRBJ2-7|TRBV4-2
TGTGCCAGCAGCCAAGATCTTCCCGACGAGCAGTACTTC
CASSQDLPDEQYF
>TRBD2|.|TRBJ2-3|TRBV4-1
TGCGCCAGCAGCCAGGGCCTAATAGGGCTAGCGGCAACAGATACGCAGTATTTT
CASSQGLIGLAATDTQYF
>.|few|TRBJ1-1|TRBV5-1
TGCGCCAGCAGCTTAGGCGGGAACACTGAAGCTTTCTTT
CASSLGGNTEAFF
>.|many|TRBJ1-1|TRBV5-5
TGTGCCAGCAGCTTGATGAGGGACACTGAAGCTTTCTTT
CASSLMRDTEAFF
>.|once|TRBJ1-1|TRBV28
TGTGCCAGCAGTTACGAGGGGGAAGGTGAAGCTTTCTTT
CASSYEGEGEAFF
>.|once|TRBJ1-4|TRBV2
TGTGCCAGCCAACCGGGAACGGAAAAACTGTTTTTT
CASQPGTEKLFF
>TRBD2|.|TRBJ2-7|TRBV18
TGTGCCAGCTCACCCAGCGGGACCTACGAGCAGTACTTC
CASSPSGTYEQYF
>TRBD1|.|TRBJ2-1|TRBV27
TGTGCCAGCAGCCGGGACAGGGTCTACAATGAGCAGTTCTTC
CASSRDRVYNEQFF
>.|.|TRBJ2-3|TRBV7-9
TGTGCCAGCAGCTCGACCTCCGGGAATACGCAGTATTTT
CASSSTSGNTQYF
>TRBD2|once|TRBJ2-3|TRBV7-9
TGTGCCAGCAGCCCGTATAGCGGGAGTAGCACAGATACGCAGTATTTT
CASSPYSGSSTDTQYF
>TRBD2|.|TRBJ2-7|TRBV29-1
TGCAGCGTTGAGCTAGCGGGAGGGGCTTACGAGCAGTACTTC
CSVELAGGAYEQYF
>.|.|TRBJ1-1|TRBV2
TGTGCCAGCATCCCCTTTGTGGCGGGTTCCGAAGCTTTCTTT
CASIPFVAGSEAFF
>.|.|TRBJ2-5|TRBV7-9
TGTGCCAGCAGACGTGAGGAGACCCAGTACTTC
CASRREETQYF
>TRBD2|.|TRBJ2-7|TRBV9
TGTGCCAGCAGCGTAGACGGGAGGGGCAACGAGCAGTACTTC
CASSVDGRGNEQYF
>TRBD1|.|TRBJ1-2|TRBV28
TGTGCCAGCAGTTCACTTCAGACAGGGGAATTGGGAGGCTACACCTTC
CASSSLQTGELGGYTF
>.|.|TRBJ2-5|TRBV14
TGTGCCAGCAGCCAGTTTACGAGTACGGAGACCCAGTACTTC
CASSQFTSTETQYF
>.|.|TRBJ1-2|TRBV9
TGTGCCAGCAGCGTAGGAGGGGATGACTATGGCTACACCTTC
CASSVGGDDYGYTF
>TRBD2|.|TRBJ2-1|TRBV11-2
TGTGCCAGCAGCTCACGAGCGGGAAGTTCTCCGGAGGAGCAGTTCTTC
CASSSRAGSSPEEQFF
>.|.|TRBJ1-3|TRBV28
TGTGCCAGCGCCACAGGGTACTCTGGAAACACCATATATTTT
CASATGYSGNTIYF
>TRBD2|.|TRBJ2-1|TRBV18
TGTGCCAGCTCACCACGCCCCCCGGGGCTAGCGGGACCAAATGAGCAGTTCTTC
CASSPRPPGLAGPNEQFF
>.|.|TRBJ2-2|TRBV7-2
TGTGCCAGCAGCCGGCGGGCAGGAAGCACCGGGGAGCTGTTTTTT
CASSRRAGSTGELFF
>.|.|TRBJ1-1|TRBV4-2
TGTGCCAGCAGCCCCACCATATACAGCGGATTCACTGAAGCTTTCTTT
CASSPTIYSGFTEAFF
>.|many|TRBJ2-6|TRBV27
TGTGCCAGCAGCGGCCGGATAAGCTCTGGGGCCAACGTCCTGACTTTC
CASSGRISSGANVLTF
>TRBD2|once|TRBJ2-2|TRBV18
TGTGCCAGCTCACTTACTAGCGGGACGGACGGGGAGCTGTTTTTT
CASSLTSGTDGELFF
>.|.|TRBJ1-2|TRBV4-2
TGTGCCAGCAGCCAAGATCTCCGAAGGACTAACTATGGCTACACCTTC
CASSQDLRRTNYGYTF
>.|once|TRBJ1-1|TRBV28
TGTGCCAGCAGTTTATTGGGTCAGGGCACTGAAGCTTTCTTT
CASSLLGQGTEAFF
>.|.|TRBJ1-6|TRBV4-3
TGCGCCAGCAGCCAAGATTACTCTGCGGGGTATTCACCCCTCCACTTT
CASSQDYSAGYSPLHF
>.|once|TRBJ1-5|TRBV27
TGTGCCAGCAGTTTACGGAGGGATCAGCCCCAGCATTTT
CASSLRRDQPQHF
>TRBD1|.|TRBJ2-5|TRBV7-3
TGTGCCAGCAGCTCGGGACAGTCTCCAGAGACCCAGTACTTC
CASSSGQSPETQYF
>.|few|TRBJ1-1|TRBV28
TGTGCCAGCAGCCTAAGAGATAAAGCTTTCTTT
CASSLRDKAFF
>TRBD1|.|TRBJ1-4|TRBV28
TGTGCCAGCACCCTAGGGCAGGGGGCCGAAGAAAAACTGTTTTTT
CASTLGQGAEEKLFF
>TRBD1|.|TRBJ2-3|TRBV5-1
TGCGCCAGCAGCCGGGACAGATCGCAGTATTTT
CASSRDRSQYF
>TRBD1|.|TRBJ2-7|TRBV5-1
TGCGCCAGCAGCTTGGGGCAGGGGGCGCAATACGAGCAGTACTTC
CASSLGQGAQYEQYF
>.|.|TRBJ2-7|TRBV2
TGTGCCAGCACCCCCGGGACTCCCCCCTACGAGCAGTACTTC
CASTPGTPPYEQYF